What follows are 16 T cell receptor beta chains derived from one specimen sequenced in a study of blood T cell repertoires in COVID-19. TCRdb's copy holds only in-frame clones and misses some; the assay was immunoSEQ multiplex PCR. The sample lists 170,000 or so clones; 85% to 90% were seen once. Sequencing was done on a sample of peripheral blood. The receptors originated from a man aged 35 to 55 with active or convalescent COVID-19.

The chain carries TRBV24-1 and TRBJ2-5; D perhaps matches TRBD2 (7 bases). Trimming took off 9 bases at V and 5 bases at J, with 12 bases between the two ends. Germline V CDR1 and CDR2: KGHDR, SFDVKD. The CDR3 has 12 amino acids. DNA of the CDR3: TGTGCCACCGGGGGGGCCCGGGAGACCCAGTACTTC. Its protein is CATGGARETQYF.

J is TRBJ1-2 and V is TRBV19, with 7 bases matching TRBD1. J lost 0 bases, V lost 9 bases, and 7 bases had no gene match. Germline CDR1 LNHDA, CDR2 SQIVND (reference sequence). The CDR3 is made up of 14 amino acids. The CDR3 DNA follows: TGTGCCAGCGGGACAGTAGTAGCTAACTATGGCTACACCTTC. Protein sequence: CASGTVVANYGYTF.

The chain joins TRBV30 to TRBJ2-3, with D possibly being TRBD1 (5 bases). The germline V gene encodes CDR1 GTSNPN and CDR2 SVGIG (reference sequence). This CDR3 has 15 residues. Here the CDR3 reads CARTRQGSPTDTQYF. The CDR3 nucleotides read TGTGCTCGGACGAGGCAGGGAAGTCCCACAGATACGCAGTATTTT.

CDR3 DNA: TGTGCCAGCAGCCGCAACTCCCCCTCCTACAATGAGCAGTTCTTC. Its protein product is CASSRNSPSYNEQFF. The gene calls are TRBV11-3 and TRBJ2-1; unclear D gene. Per germline, CDR1 SGHNT and CDR2 YENEEA. The V end lost 5 bases, the J end lost 0 bases, and 11 bases lay between the germline ends. CDR3 length: 15 residues.

The chain is built from TRBV6-2 or TRBV6-3 and TRBJ1-2; a possible D gene is TRBD1 (5 bases). Trimming left V 4 bases short and J 5 bases short, with 20 bases between. Germline loops: CDR1 MNHEY, CDR2 SVGEGT. This CDR3 is built from 16 residues. This CDR3 is CASSSRGGFLQYGYTF. The CDR3 DNA reads TGTGCCAGCAGTTCGCGGGGCGGGTTCCTCCAGTATGGCTACACCTTC.

The chain employs TRBV7-3 and TRBJ2-1; D might be TRBD1 (6 bases). The germline CDR1 and CDR2 sequences are SGHTA and FQGTGA. This CDR3 comprises 12 residues. V gave up 5 bases and J gave up 7 bases, with 9 bases separating them. The CDR3 loop is CASSPGANEQFF. CDR3 nucleotides: TGTGCCAGCAGCCCAGGGGCGAATGAGCAGTTCTTC.

As regards this clone: The identical CDR3 is also encoded by other nucleotide sequences in the sample. The rearrangement links TRBV27 to TRBJ2-7; 10 bases align to TRBD1. This CDR3 comprises 14 residues. Germline trimming cut 3 bases from V and 4 bases from J; bases unmatched to any gene: 3. The V gene's germline CDR1 is MNHEY and CDR2 SMNVEV (reference sequence). CDR3 DNA: TGTGCCAGCAGTTTGGGACAGGGGTTATACGAGCAGTACTTC. It yields the protein CASSLGQGLYEQYF.

This clone was picked up one time. J is TRBJ2-7 and V is TRBV4-2; 8 bases line up with TRBD2. The CDR3 is 16 residues long. J gave up 0 bases and V 6 bases, and 10 bases lay outside the gene matches. Germline values: CDR1 LGHNA, CDR2 YNFKEQ. The CDR3 region has the DNA TGTGCCAGCAGTCATCAACCCGGGGGGGACTCCTACGAGCAGTACTTC. This gives the protein CASSHQPGGDSYEQYF.

The chain uses TRBV10-2 and TRBJ1-2; a weak D match, TRBD1 (5 bases). CDR1 is WSHSY and CDR2 is SAAADI in the germline V gene. V was trimmed by 0 bases and J by 7 bases, leaving 12 bases between them. The CDR3 totals 14 residues. As DNA, the CDR3 is TGCGCCAGCAGTGAGTCCGGCCAGGGTACTGGCTACACCTTC. This gives the protein CASSESGQGTGYTF.

V and J are TRBV7-2 and TRBJ2-2; a weak D match, TRBD1 (5 bases). The CDR3 runs 17 residues. Germline-derived CDR1 and CDR2 are SGHTA and FQGNSA. Trimming pared 5 bases from V and 3 bases from J, leaving 19 bases between. The CDR3 DNA follows: TGTGCCAGCAGCCGGACCGCATCCCTAGGGGACACCGGGGAGCTGTTTTTT. Amino acid sequence: CASSRTASLGDTGELFF.

The V and J genes are TRBV5-1 and TRBJ2-7; 7 positions match TRBD1. CDR3 size: 15 residues. Germline V gene data show CDR1 as SGHRS and CDR2 as YFSETQ. The V and J ends lost 3 bases and 5 bases, in that order; junction bases with no gene match: 11. The DNA of the CDR3 is TGCGCCAGCAGCTCTCTGACAGGGAGCGCCAACGAGCAGTACTTC. Amino acid sequence: CASSSLTGSANEQYF.

This clone has only one observation. The chain couples TRBV11-2 to TRBJ2-7; the D is unclear. The CDR3 contains 18 residues. Germline lookup yields CDR1 SGHAT and CDR2 FQNNGV. V was cut by 1 base and J by 0 bases, with 19 bases left in between. CDR3 loop: CASSLATGGYDPSYEQYF. The CDR3 DNA follows: TGTGCCAGCAGCTTAGCAACCGGCGGCTATGACCCCTCCTACGAGCAGTACTTC.

J is TRBJ1-2 and V is TRBV7-2; D remains unclear. Deletions cut 1 base from V and 2 bases from J, with 8 bases between. Germline V gives CDR1 SGHTA, CDR2 FQGNSA. The CDR3 has 14 residues. Written as DNA, the CDR3 is TGTGCCAGCAGCTTAGTCCCAGGAAACTATGGCTACACCTTC. Translation: CASSLVPGNYGYTF.

The chain is built from TRBV4-1 and TRBJ1-4; D is uncertain. The CDR3 extends over 15 amino acids. V was shortened by 0 bases and J by 0 bases, with 5 bases between the two germline ends. Germline CDR1 MGHRA, CDR2 YSYEKL. CDR3 region: CASSQDPSTNEKLFF. The CDR3 coding sequence is TGCGCCAGCAGCCAAGACCCGTCAACTAATGAAAAACTGTTTTTT.

The table lists this clone with a few counts. The genes are TRBV10-3 and TRBJ1-5; the D is unclear. The CDR3 has 14 residues. Trimming cost V 2 bases and J 4 bases, with 9 bases left between them. CDR1 ENHRY and CDR2 SYGVKD come from the germline V gene. The CDR3 spells CAISEKGVNQPQHF. The CDR3 nucleotides are TGTGCCATCAGTGAGAAGGGAGTTAATCAGCCCCAGCATTTT.

The genes are TRBV24-1 and TRBJ1-1, with D perhaps TRBD1 (5 bases). The CDR3 consists of 13 residues. Between the trimmed V and J ends, which lost 5 bases and 5 bases, there was a span of 11 bases. CDR1 is KGHDR, CDR2 SFDVKD, per germline. This chain's CDR3 is CATSAWGGTEAFF. The CDR3, as DNA: TGTGCCACCAGTGCCTGGGGGGGAACTGAAGCTTTCTTT.